The source of this T cell receptor (beta chain) is a study of blood T cell repertoires in COVID-19. This CDR3 has 13 residues. Assay: immunoSEQ multiplex PCR; the TCRdb copy retains only in-frame clones and omits some. The sample consists of about 170,000 clones, around 82% of them appearing once. The sequenced sample consisted of peripheral blood. The clonotype was recovered from a woman in her 70s who had recovered from COVID-19. V is TRBV21-1 and J is TRBJ2-7; TRBD2, the table's D call, was not compared with the DNA. TRBV21-1 has pseudogene status. For the CDR3, the DNA is TGTGCCAGCAGGGAGGTTGGTTGGGACGAGCAGTACTTC. Amino acids: CASREVGWDEQYF.